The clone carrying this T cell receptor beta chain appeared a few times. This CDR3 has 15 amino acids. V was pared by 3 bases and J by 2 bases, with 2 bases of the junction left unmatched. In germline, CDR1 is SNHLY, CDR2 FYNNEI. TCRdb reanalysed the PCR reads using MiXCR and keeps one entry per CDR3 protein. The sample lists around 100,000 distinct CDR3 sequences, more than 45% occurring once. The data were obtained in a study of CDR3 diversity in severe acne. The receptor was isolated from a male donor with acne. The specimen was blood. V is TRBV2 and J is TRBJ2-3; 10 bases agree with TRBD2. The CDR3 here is CASSESGRVTDTQYF. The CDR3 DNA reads TGTGCCAGCAGTGAGAGCGGGAGGGTCACAGATACGCAGTATTTT.